Below, 29 T cell receptor beta chains from the same sample are listed, as sequenced in a study of cytomegalovirus exposure and HLA in healthy donors. PCR primers comprised 60 Vbeta and 13 Jbeta primers. Generated by immunoSEQ multiplex PCR, the TCRdb table keeps only in-frame clones and is missing some. Of 75,000 to 100,000 clones listed, 64% were seen once; the top ten hold approximately 3%. Sequences were obtained from PBMCs. These receptor sequences come from a man in his sixties in good health and CMV-seronegative.

This sequence joins TRBV9 and TRBJ2-7, with TRBD2 matching over 7 bases. Germline V lookup: CDR1 SGDLS, CDR2 YYNGEE. This CDR3 contains 14 residues. V dropped 2 bases and J dropped 3; count of bases not matched to a gene: 5. The CDR3 reads CASSVDGRYYEQYF. The DNA of the CDR3 is TGTGCCAGCAGCGTTGACGGGAGGTACTACGAGCAGTACTTC.

The chain uses TRBV10-2 and TRBJ2-5; a weak D match, TRBD2 (6 bases). The length of the CDR3 is 12 residues. CDR1 and CDR2 from the germline V gene are WSHSY and SAAADI. Trimming removed 6 bases from V and 2 bases from J, with 7 bases in between. CDR3 nucleotide sequence: TGCGCCAGCAGGGCGGGGCAAGAGACCCAGTACTTC. Residues: CASRAGQETQYF.

V is TRBV7-2 and J is TRBJ2-3; 11 bases are shared with TRBD2. Trimming removed 1 base from V and 2 bases from J; junction bases left unmatched: 8. Germline lookup yields CDR1 SGHTA and CDR2 FQGNSA. The CDR3 runs 18 residues. CDR3 nucleotides: TGTGCCAGCAGCTTAGTAGGCTCTAGCGGGGGGTCCACAGATACGCAGTATTTT. Residues: CASSLVGSSGGSTDTQYF.

This clone was seen just once. The gene calls are TRBV28 and TRBJ1-5; 9 positions agree with TRBD1. Germline CDR1 and CDR2: MDHEN and SYDVKM. This CDR3 has 20 residues. V lost 2 bases to trimming and J lost 1 base; unmatched junction nucleotides: 15. The CDR3 DNA reads as TGTGCCAGCAGTTTAATAACCGGGACAGGGATTATGAGGAGCAATCAGCCCCAGCATTTT. Translation: CASSLITGTGIMRSNQPQHF.

This chain links TRBV5-4 with TRBJ1-2; 7 bases fit TRBD1. V gave up 4 bases and J gave up 7 bases; unmatched junction bases: 13. CDR3 size: 15 residues. Germline CDR1 and CDR2: SGHNT and YYREEE (reference sequence). CDR3 bases: TGTGCCAGCAGCGTAGACAGGGTTTGGGTTTCTGGCTACACCTTC. It translates to CASSVDRVWVSGYTF.

This clone has just one count. The rearrangement links TRBV28 to TRBJ2-7; 7 nucleotides agree with TRBD1. The CDR3 loop spans 13 amino acids. V lost 9 bases, J lost 3 bases, and 8 bases stayed unmatched. Germline V CDR1 and CDR2: MDHEN, SYDVKM. CDR3 sequence: CASSQGVYYEQYF. CDR3 DNA sequence: TGTGCCAGTTCTCAGGGGGTTTACTACGAGCAGTACTTC.

This chain uses TRBV5-4 with TRBJ1-2; the D gene is possibly TRBD1 (6 bases). The CDR3 totals 15 residues. V lost 4 bases to trimming and J lost 1 base, with 14 bases between them. The germline CDR1 and CDR2 sequences are SGHNT and YYREEE (reference sequence). The CDR3 bases are TGTGCCAGCAGCCGTGGGGGGGGCGATAACTATGGCTACACCTTC. As protein: CASSRGGGDNYGYTF.

This clone was counted a few times. The J gene is TRBJ2-2, the V gene TRBV2, with 7 bases lining up with TRBD2. Germline CDR1 and CDR2: SNHLY and FYNNEI. The CDR3 totals 13 residues. The V gene end was trimmed by 5 bases and the J gene end by 4 bases; junction bases not matched to a gene: 1. The CDR3 region has the DNA TGTGCCAGCAGTTGGACTAGCACCGGGGAGCTGTTTTTT. This sequence encodes CASSWTSTGELFF.

This clone came up a few times. The chain has TRBV5-4 and TRBJ2-3; 11 bases line up with TRBD2. J gave up 2 bases and V 3 bases, and 5 bases lay outside the gene matches. CDR1 SGHNT and CDR2 YYREEE come from the germline V gene (reference sequence). The CDR3 has 16 residues. The CDR3 loop reads CASSSSGGTFTDTQYF. CDR3 nucleotides: TGTGCCAGCAGCTCTAGCGGGGGGACCTTCACAGATACGCAGTATTTT. Using reference TRBV5-4 and TRBJ2-3 for the parts outside the CDR3, the full variable domain is ETGVTQSPTHLIKTRGQQVTLRCSSQSGHNTVSWYQQALGQGPQFIFQYYREEENGRGNFPPRFSGLQFPNYSSELNVNALELDDSALYLCASSSSGGTFTDTQYFGPGTRLTVL.

This clone was picked up a small number of times. The J gene is TRBJ2-7, the V gene TRBV4-2; D not certain. The CDR3 runs to 15 residues. Trimming took 0 bases from V and 0 from J, leaving 9 bases between them. From germline, CDR1 is LGHNA and CDR2 YNFKEQ. CDR3 sequence: CASSQEGRSSYEQYF. In DNA form, the CDR3 reads TGTGCCAGCAGCCAAGAGGGCAGAAGCTCCTACGAGCAGTACTTC.

This chain uses TRBV6-1 with TRBJ2-1; 10 bases line up with TRBD2. Germline V lookup: CDR1 MNHNS, CDR2 SASEGT. The CDR3 runs to 16 residues. V shed 3 bases and J 9 bases; nucleotides not matched to a gene: 11. The CDR3 loop is CASSETNSGRWIEQFF. In DNA, the CDR3 is TGTGCCAGCAGTGAGACCAATAGCGGGAGGTGGATTGAGCAGTTCTTC.

The rearrangement uses TRBV6-8 and TRBJ2-1, with TRBD2 identical over 8 bases. The germline gives CDR1 MNHGY, CDR2 SAAAGT. The ends lost 3 bases at V and 7 bases at J; junction bases unmatched: 20. This CDR3 has 19 amino acids. CDR3 sequence reads: CASSYDPGVAGCCRNEQFF. CDR3 nucleotides: TGTGCCAGCAGTTATGACCCCGGGGTAGCGGGATGTTGTCGAAATGAGCAGTTCTTC.

The table lists this clone with a few counts. This rearrangement joins TRBV19 to TRBJ2-1; 8 bases align to TRBD2. This CDR3 has 13 amino acids. The V gene's germline CDR1 is LNHDA and CDR2 SQIVND (reference sequence). After removal of 4 bases from V and 7 bases from J, the junction contained 3 bases not matched to a gene. The CDR3 coding sequence is TGTGCCAGTAGTACCGGCGGGGGGAATGAGCAGTTCTTC. As protein: CASSTGGGNEQFF.

The J gene is TRBJ2-6, the V gene TRBV5-1, with D unresolved. This CDR3 contains 16 residues. Trimming pared 4 bases from V and 0 bases from J, leaving 11 bases between. Germline V lookup: CDR1 SGHRS, CDR2 YFSETQ. In DNA, the CDR3 is TGCGCCAGCAGCCCCGTTCTGAGCTCTGGGGCCAACGTCCTGACTTTC. The encoded protein is CASSPVLSSGANVLTF.

The chain recombines TRBV11-2 with TRBJ2-1, with unresolved D. Germline assignment: CDR1 SGHAT and CDR2 FQNNGV. This CDR3 has 14 residues. Trimming shortened V by 5 bases and J by 8 bases, and 16 bases separated the two germline ends. CDR3 DNA sequence: TGTGCCAGCAGCGCCCGTTCCGCGGCGTATGAGCAGTTCTTC. Translation: CASSARSAAYEQFF.

The rearrangement joins TRBV6-5 to TRBJ1-5; 7 bases align to TRBD1. The CDR3 loop spans 14 amino acids. The junction had 8 bases not matched to a gene; V was cut back by 7 bases and J by 5 bases. In germline, CDR1 is MNHEY, CDR2 SVGAGI. CDR3 nucleotide sequence: TGTGCCAGCAAACGGGACAGAGGAGATCAGCCCCAGCATTTT. Its protein is CASKRDRGDQPQHF.

This chain links TRBV25-1 with TRBJ1-2, with a possible D match to TRBD1 (5 bases). The V and J ends lost 0 bases and 4 bases respectively, with 9 bases between them. Germline V lookup: CDR1 MGHDK, CDR2 SYGVNS. This CDR3 has 14 residues. The CDR3 sequence: CASSEYGGIYGYTF. In nucleotides, the CDR3 is TGTGCCAGCAGTGAATACGGGGGTATCTATGGCTACACCTTC.

The J gene is TRBJ2-7, the V gene TRBV15, with D perhaps TRBD2 (6 bases). The length of the CDR3 is 15 residues. The V end lost 0 bases, the J end lost 6 bases, and 15 bases lay between the germline ends. The germline V gene encodes CDR1 LNHNV and CDR2 YYDKDF (reference sequence). Here the CDR3 reads CATSREGRGEGEQYF. The CDR3 nucleotides are TGTGCCACCAGCAGAGAAGGGCGGGGCGAGGGCGAGCAGTACTTC.

The chain is built from TRBV5-6 and TRBJ1-2; a weak D match, TRBD1 (5 bases). V was pared by 2 bases and J by 8 bases, with 22 bases between. There are 16 residues in the CDR3. The germline V gene encodes CDR1 SGHDT and CDR2 YYEEEE. In DNA, the CDR3 is TGTGCCAGCAGCTTCCCTTTGGACGGACAAGTCTCCGGCTACACCTTC. It yields the protein CASSFPLDGQVSGYTF.

The chain joins TRBV27 to TRBJ2-7, with D perhaps TRBD2 (5 bases). V lost 7 bases and J lost 0, with 19 bases in between. The V gene's germline CDR1 is MNHEY and CDR2 SMNVEV (reference sequence). CDR3 length equals 16 residues. DNA for the CDR3: TGTGCCAGCATATATGGATTCGGGGAGAGCTCCTACGAGCAGTACTTC. Protein: CASIYGFGESSYEQYF.

As for this clone: This specimen includes other DNA sequences encoding the same CDR3. The V gene is TRBV25-1, the J gene TRBJ2-7; 8 positions match TRBD2. The CDR3 sequence is 13 residues long. Germline V gives CDR1 MGHDK, CDR2 SYGVNS. Trimming at V came to 4 bases and at J to 6 bases, leaving 5 bases not matched to a gene. The CDR3 bases are TGTGCCAGCAGTGGGCTCCGGGGGGGCGAGCAGTACTTC. As protein: CASSGLRGGEQYF.

The chain is built from TRBV28 and TRBJ1-3, with 7 bases lining up with TRBD1. The CDR3 length is 12 residues. The ends lost 8 bases at V and 3 bases at J; junction bases unmatched: 1. CDR1 and CDR2 from the germline V gene are MDHEN and SYDVKM. The CDR3 nucleotides are TGTGCCAGCCAGGGGGTTGGAAACACCATATATTTT. It yields the protein CASQGVGNTIYF.

The rearrangement joins TRBV28 to TRBJ1-1, with a possible D match to TRBD1 (6 bases). The CDR3 totals 16 residues. Between the trimmed V and J ends, which lost 3 bases and 7 bases, there was a span of 21 bases. Germline V gene sequence: CDR1 MDHEN, CDR2 SYDVKM. Written as DNA, the CDR3 is TGTGCCAGCAGTTTTCTTGGGGCAGGGGAATGGGGTGAAGCTTTCTTT. It translates to CASSFLGAGEWGEAFF.

The V gene is TRBV27, the J gene TRBJ1-1, with D unclear. The length of the CDR3 is 12 residues. V gave up 1 base and J gave up 11 bases, with 11 bases separating them. Germline V CDR1 and CDR2: MNHEY, SMNVEV (reference sequence). The CDR3 sequence is CASSLLGRRAFF. The CDR3 nucleotides are TGTGCCAGCAGTTTATTGGGCAGAAGGGCTTTCTTT.

The J gene is TRBJ1-1, the V gene TRBV7-9; TRBD1 matches 7 bases. Germline V gene lookup returns CDR1 SEHNR and CDR2 FQNEAQ (reference sequence). The V segment lost 6 bases and the J segment 4 bases; nucleotides outside the gene matches: 8. The CDR3 covers 14 residues. CDR3 sequence reads: CASRLQGMSTEAFF. The CDR3 region has the DNA TGTGCCAGCAGGTTACAGGGGATGAGCACTGAAGCTTTCTTT.

The chain links TRBV5-4 to TRBJ1-1; perhaps TRBD1 as D (5 bases). V was cut by 4 bases and J by 7 bases, with 17 bases left in between. Germline CDR1 is SGHNT and CDR2 is YYREEE (reference sequence). The CDR3 spans 14 residues. DNA of the CDR3: TGTGCCAGCAGCCTGGGAATCGGGACTCTTGAAGCTTTCTTT. Protein: CASSLGIGTLEAFF.

The chain joins TRBV28 to TRBJ1-4, with TRBD1 as a possible D gene (6 bases). From germline, CDR1 is MDHEN and CDR2 SYDVKM. The CDR3 has 14 amino acids. V was cut by 6 bases and J by 8 bases, with 16 bases left in between. The CDR3 coding sequence is TGTGCCAGCAGAAGGACAGACGGATGGGAAAAACTGTTTTTT. Protein: CASRRTDGWEKLFF.

This chain links TRBV7-3 with TRBJ2-5; 10 nucleotides align to TRBD1. This CDR3 comprises 15 residues. V lost 5 bases and J lost 5; bases outside the gene matches: 8. Germline V lookup: CDR1 SGHTA, CDR2 FQGTGA. The CDR3 reads CASSATGQGTETQYF. CDR3 nucleotides: TGTGCCAGCAGCGCTACGGGACAGGGGACCGAGACCCAGTACTTC.

The chain recombines TRBV4-1 with TRBJ2-1; D is possibly TRBD1 (6 bases). The CDR3 loop spans 16 amino acids. Germline-derived CDR1 and CDR2 are MGHRA and YSYEKL. V was cut by 2 bases and J by 2 bases, with 13 bases left in between. In nucleotides, the CDR3 is TGCGCCAGCAGCCAACTAGGGGGTAGCCCCTACAATGAGCAGTTCTTC. Protein product: CASSQLGGSPYNEQFF.